The clone carrying this TCR beta chain was observed a handful of times. The antigen remains unidentified. The sample is drawn from a study of chemoradiotherapy in HPV16-positive cancers. Repertoires were sampled repeatedly during chemoradiotherapy. The study's findings and limits: Candidate HPV-specific clones and E7-related TCR motifs grew in tumor during treatment.

This CDR3 is 12 amino acids long. V was pared by 2 bases and J by 8 bases, with 6 bases between. Germline CDR1 reads MNHEY; CDR2 reads SVGAGI. Method: immunoSEQ multiplex PCR; TCRdb's copy keeps in-frame clones and lacks some. This table holds around 12,000 clones, 60% to 80% found once. The receptor comes from a human donor with HPV-associated anogenital cancer. The gene calls are TRBV6-5 and TRBJ2-2, with D possibly matching TRBD1 (5 bases). Sampling was done from a patient who underwent chemoradiotherapy. The CDR3 nucleotides are TGTGCCAGCAGTTACAGGGGAGGGGAGCTGTTTTTT. Protein sequence: CASSYRGGELFF.